Here is one T cell receptor (beta chain) with its context. Its target is not known. Profiled with immunoSEQ multiplex PCR; TCRdb holds only in-frame clones, not every one. Among some 15,000 clones listed, 86% were seen once. This sample is drawn from a study of high-grade serous ovarian cancer treatment subgroups. Overall study: Mean per sample: around 14,000 reads, some 7,300 unique TCR beta rearrangements. General study points: Same-patient tumor repertoires overlapped at about 0.095 to 0.79; different patients barely overlapped. TCR clonal relatedness correlated positively with neoantigen level.

Tumor samples were obtained before definitive surgery or chemotherapy. Germline V CDR1 and CDR2: SNHLY, FYNNEI. Trimming left V 7 bases short and J 5 bases short, with 18 bases between. The CDR3 is 15 residues long. The rearrangement links TRBV2 to TRBJ1-5; tentative D call: TRBD1 (5 bases). The origin of this receptor is a human donor with high-grade serous ovarian cancer. The sequencing input was tumor tissue. CDR3 nucleotides: TGTGCCAGCACCCCCCCGCCCCAGGGCTATCAGCCCCAGCATTTT. Encoded protein: CASTPPPQGYQPQHF.